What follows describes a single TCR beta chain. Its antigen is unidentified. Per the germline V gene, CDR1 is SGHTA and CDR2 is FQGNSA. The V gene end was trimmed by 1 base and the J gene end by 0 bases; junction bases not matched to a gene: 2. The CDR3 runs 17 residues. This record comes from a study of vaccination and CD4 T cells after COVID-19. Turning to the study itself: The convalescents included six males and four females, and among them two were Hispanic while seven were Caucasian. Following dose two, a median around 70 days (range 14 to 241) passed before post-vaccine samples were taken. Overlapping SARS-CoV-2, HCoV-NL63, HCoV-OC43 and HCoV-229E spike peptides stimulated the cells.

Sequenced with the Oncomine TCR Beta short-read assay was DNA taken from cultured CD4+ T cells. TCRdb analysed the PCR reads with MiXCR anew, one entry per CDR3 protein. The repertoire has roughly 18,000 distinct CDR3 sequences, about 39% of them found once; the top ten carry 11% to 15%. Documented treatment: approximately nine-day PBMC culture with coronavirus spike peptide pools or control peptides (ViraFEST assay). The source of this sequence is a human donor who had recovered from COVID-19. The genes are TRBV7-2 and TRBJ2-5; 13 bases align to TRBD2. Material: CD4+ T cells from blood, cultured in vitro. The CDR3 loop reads CASSLVGTSGNQETQYF. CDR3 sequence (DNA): TGTGCCAGCAGCTTAGTTGGGACTAGCGGGAACCAAGAGACCCAGTACTTC.